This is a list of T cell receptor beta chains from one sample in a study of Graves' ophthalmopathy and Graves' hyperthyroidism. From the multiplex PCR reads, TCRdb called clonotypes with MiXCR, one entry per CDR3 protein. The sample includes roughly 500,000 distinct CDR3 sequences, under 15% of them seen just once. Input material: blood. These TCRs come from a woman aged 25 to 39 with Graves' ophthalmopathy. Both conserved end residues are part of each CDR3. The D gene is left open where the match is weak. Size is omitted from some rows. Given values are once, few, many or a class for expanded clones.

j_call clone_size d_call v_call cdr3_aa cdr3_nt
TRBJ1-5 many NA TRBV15 CATSNSFLNQPQHF TGTGCCACCAGCAATTCTTTTCTTAATCAGCCCCAGCATTTT
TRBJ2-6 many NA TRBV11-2 CASSFESGGGANVLTF TGTGCCAGCAGCTTCGAGTCAGGTGGTGGGGCCAACGTCCTGACTTTC
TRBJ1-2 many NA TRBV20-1 CSASGSRGGYTF TGCAGTGCTTCCGGGAGCAGAGGGGGCTACACCTTC
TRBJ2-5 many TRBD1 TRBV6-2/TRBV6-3 CASSPSGGRAETQYF TGTGCCAGCAGCCCCTCAGGGGGCAGGGCGGAGACCCAGTACTTC
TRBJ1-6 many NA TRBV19 CASSPPGTEFALHF TGTGCCAGTAGTCCCCCCGGGACCGAGTTCGCCCTCCACTTT
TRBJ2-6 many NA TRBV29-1 CSVEAFDRTGGANVLTF TGCAGCGTTGAAGCCTTCGACCGCACCGGCGGGGCCAACGTCCTGACTTTC
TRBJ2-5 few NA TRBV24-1 CATSDSGTAREETQYF TGTGCCACCAGTGATTCCGGGACCGCAAGGGAAGAGACCCAGTACTTC
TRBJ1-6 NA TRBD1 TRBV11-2 CASSLPGQTNSPLHF TGTGCCAGCAGCTTACCGGGACAGACGAATTCACCCCTCCACTTT
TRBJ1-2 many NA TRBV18 CASSPSERVGYTF TGTGCCAGCTCACCGTCCGAACGGGTGGGCTACACCTTC
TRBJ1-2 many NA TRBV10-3 CAISEDLGYTF TGTGCCATCAGCGAGGACCTGGGCTACACCTTC
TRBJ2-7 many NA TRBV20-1 CSASPEGDSYEQYF TGCAGTGCTAGCCCCGAGGGGGACTCCTACGAGCAGTACTTC